The present T cell receptor (beta chain) was sequenced within a study of blood T cell repertoires in COVID-19. The CDR3 extends over 13 amino acids. J lost 7 bases, V lost 5 bases, and 5 bases had no gene match. The germline V gene has CDR1 SGHAT and CDR2 FQDESV (reference sequence). Assay: immunoSEQ multiplex PCR; the TCRdb copy retains only in-frame clones and omits some. The sample shows about 350,000 clones, 89% of them seen only once. Material: peripheral blood. The chain recombines TRBV11-1 with TRBJ1-5; 7 nucleotides agree with TRBD1. This TCR derives from a woman in her fifties or sixties with COVID-19, enrolled during active disease. The DNA for the CDR3 is TGTGCCAGCAGCCAGCAGGGGGGCCAGCCCCAGCATTTT. Its translation is CASSQQGGQPQHF.